This T cell receptor beta chain was obtained from a study of cytomegalovirus exposure and HLA in healthy donors. Researchers ran the PCR with 60 Vbeta and 13 Jbeta primers. Assay used: immunoSEQ multiplex PCR; TCRdb lists only in-frame clones, some missing. Of 150,000 to 200,000 clones in the sample, 81% were seen once. The V gene lost 2 bases and the J gene lost 6 bases, with 8 bases spanning the gap. The CDR3 covers 13 residues. Germline assignment: CDR1 WSHSY and CDR2 SAAADI. Sequences were obtained from PBMCs. The chain carries TRBV10-2 and TRBJ2-4, with D hard to call. The TCR sequence derives from a man aged 50 to 59 in good health and CMV-seronegative. This CDR3 reads CASSEQALNIQYF. CDR3 DNA sequence: TGCGCCAGCAGTGAGCAGGCACTAAACATTCAGTACTTC.